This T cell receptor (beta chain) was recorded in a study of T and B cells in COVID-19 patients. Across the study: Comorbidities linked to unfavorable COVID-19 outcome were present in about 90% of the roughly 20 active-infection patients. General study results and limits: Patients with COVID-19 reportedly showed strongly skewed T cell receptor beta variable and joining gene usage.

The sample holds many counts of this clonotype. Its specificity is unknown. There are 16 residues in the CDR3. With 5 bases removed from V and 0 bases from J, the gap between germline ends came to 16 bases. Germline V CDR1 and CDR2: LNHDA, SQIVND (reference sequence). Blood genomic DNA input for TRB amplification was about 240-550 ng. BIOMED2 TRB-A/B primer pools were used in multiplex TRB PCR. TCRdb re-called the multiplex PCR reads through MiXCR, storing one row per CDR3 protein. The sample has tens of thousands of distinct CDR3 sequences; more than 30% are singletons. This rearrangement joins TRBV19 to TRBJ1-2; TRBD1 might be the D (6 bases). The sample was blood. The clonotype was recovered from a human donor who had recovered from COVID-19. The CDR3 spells CASSGGGEYANYGYTF. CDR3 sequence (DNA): TGTGCCAGTAGTGGGGGCGGAGAATACGCTAACTATGGCTACACCTTC.